This T cell receptor (beta chain) came from a study of brain T cells in children with intractable seizures. Study results and limitations: Viral specificity was inferred only from CDR3 similarity; HCMV serostatus was unknown. Clones missing pre-surgery may reflect undersampling of that blood sample.

Time point of the sample: blood from clinic visit 5 months post-surgery; TSC patient then seizure free. Surgery cases with the highest brain T cell transcript signatures were chosen for sequencing. At least one anti-epileptic drug was given before surgery. The length of the CDR3 is 15 residues. Germline assignment: CDR1 SEHNR and CDR2 FQNEAQ (reference sequence). V was pared by 4 bases and J by 3 bases, with 8 bases of the junction left unmatched. Concerning this clone itself: Its antigen is not known.

Repertoires were generated with immunoSEQ multiplex PCR, while TCRdb's copy carries only in-frame clones and drops some. The sample comprises under 400,000 clones, 93% of which are singletons, and 5.5% to 6% rests with the top ten. The chain combines TRBV7-9 with TRBJ1-1; 7 bases are shared with TRBD1. The sequencing here drew on peripheral blood, taken roughly 5 months after surgery. The TCR was taken from a boy in the first two years of life with tuberous sclerosis and intractable seizures. The CDR3 DNA follows: TGTGCCAGCAGCTCCCGACAGGGTGGGGACACTGAAGCTTTCTTT. It specifies CASSSRQGGDTEAFF.